This T cell receptor (beta chain) was recovered during a study of blood T cell repertoires in COVID-19. At the level of the study: Sample material is recorded as cDNA or gDNA derived from T cells, B-cell-depleted T cells, or PBMCs.

About this clone itself: The identical CDR3 is also encoded by other nucleotide sequences in the sample.

This table comes from immunoSEQ multiplex PCR, and its TCRdb copy is limited to in-frame clones, with some not included. The sample lists about 440,000 clones, approximately 90% seen once, with more than 4% in the top ten. Germline V gives CDR1 SGHRS, CDR2 YFSETQ. This CDR3 has 14 residues. Trimming took 3 bases from V and 2 from J; bases not matched to a gene: 5. This chain joins TRBV5-1 and TRBJ2-7, with TRBD1 matching over 7 bases. This clonotype was obtained from a woman aged 25 to 39 with acute or convalescent COVID-19. Sequenced material: peripheral blood. The CDR3 region is CASSSGDRAYEQYF. The CDR3 bases are TGCGCCAGCAGCTCAGGGGACAGAGCCTACGAGCAGTACTTC.